The rows below give T cell receptor beta chains drawn from one sample of a study of blood T cell repertoires in COVID-19. Sequencing was performed with immunoSEQ multiplex PCR; in TCRdb, only in-frame clones are kept and a portion is missing. The repertoire holds about 410,000 clones, with 86% as singletons. The sequenced sample was peripheral blood. Receptors were obtained from a woman in her thirties with active or convalescent COVID-19. Both conserved end residues are part of each CDR3. A D gene is named only where the DNA matches it firmly. Only part of the rows carry a size: once, few, many, or a class if the clone is expanded.

d_gene	len	v_gene	abundance	j_gene	CDR3aa	CDR3nt
-	15	TRBV7-8	-	TRBJ1-5	CASSSMAGINQPQHF	TGTGCCAGCAGCTCTATGGCGGGGATCAATCAGCCCCAGCATTTT
TRBD1	16	TRBV9	-	TRBJ2-7	CASSQGVQGASYEQYF	TGTGCCAGCAGCCAGGGGGTACAGGGTGCATCCTACGAGCAGTACTTC
-	14	TRBV27	-	TRBJ1-6	CASHFGGYNSPLHF	TGTGCCAGCCATTTCGGAGGCTACAATTCACCCCTCCACTTT
TRBD2	16	TRBV18	-	TRBJ2-2	CASSLVAGPNTGELFF	TGTGCCAGCTCACTCGTAGCGGGGCCGAACACCGGGGAGCTGTTTTTT
TRBD1	12	TRBV25-1	-	TRBJ2-7	CASNRGSYEQYF	TGTGCCAGCAACAGGGGATCCTACGAGCAGTACTTC
-	15	TRBV7-7	-	TRBJ2-2	CASSPGRGNTGELFF	TGTGCCAGCAGCCCCGGACGGGGAAACACCGGGGAGCTGTTTTTT
-	14	TRBV19	-	TRBJ2-5	CASKGRGGPETQYF	TGTGCCAGTAAAGGAAGGGGGGGCCCAGAGACCCAGTACTTC
-	15	TRBV5-5	-	TRBJ1-1	CASSLATGQGLEAFF	TGTGCCAGCAGCTTGGCTACGGGTCAGGGGCTGGAAGCTTTCTTT
TRBD1	18	TRBV4-2	-	TRBJ2-1	CASSQDQTGTGSYNEQFF	TGTGCCAGCAGCCAAGATCAGACCGGGACAGGCTCCTACAATGAGCAGTTCTTC
-	16	TRBV5-4	few	TRBJ1-2	CASSLTPPDFGYGYTF	TGTGCCAGCAGCTTGACCCCGCCCGACTTTGGGTATGGCTACACCTTC
TRBD2	17	TRBV5-5	-	TRBJ2-3	CASGLSLLAGVTDTQYF	TGTGCCAGCGGACTTAGCTTATTGGCGGGGGTCACAGATACGCAGTATTTT
TRBD2	16	TRBV18	-	TRBJ2-3	CASSQELAGSADTQYF	TGTGCCAGCTCACAAGAACTAGCGGGAAGCGCAGATACGCAGTATTTT
TRBD2	15	TRBV7-9	-	TRBJ2-3	CASSSADWGGDTQYF	TGTGCCAGCAGCTCCGCCGACTGGGGGGGAGATACGCAGTATTTT
-	14	TRBV27	-	TRBJ1-1	CASSSRDMNTEAFF	TGTGCCAGCAGCAGCAGAGACATGAACACTGAAGCTTTCTTT
-	15	TRBV19	-	TRBJ2-3	CASTPAGLSTDTQYF	TGTGCCTCCACCCCCGCGGGACTTAGCACAGATACGCAGTATTTT
-	13	TRBV11-2	-	TRBJ2-7	CASSLADTYEQYF	TGTGCCAGCAGCTTAGCGGACACCTACGAGCAGTACTTC
TRBD2	16	TRBV11-3	once	TRBJ2-2	CASSFGTSGATGELFF	TGTGCCAGCAGCTTCGGGACTAGCGGGGCAACCGGGGAGCTGTTTTTT
-	14	TRBV2	few	TRBJ1-1	CASPMGRDTSEAFF	TGTGCCAGCCCAATGGGCAGGGACACATCTGAAGCTTTCTTT
-	12	TRBV29-1	-	TRBJ2-1	CSVRLLGDEQFF	TGCAGCGTCCGGCTTCTCGGGGATGAGCAGTTCTTC
-	15	TRBV6-1	-	TRBJ1-2	CASSEVAGENYGYTF	TGTGCCAGCAGTGAGGTAGCCGGGGAGAACTATGGCTACACCTTC
TRBD2	15	TRBV7-2	few	TRBJ2-1	CASSRIRTRYNEQFF	TGTGCCAGCAGCCGCATTAGGACTAGATACAATGAGCAGTTCTTC
TRBD1	13	TRBV30	-	TRBJ1-1	CAWGQGANTEAFF	TGTGCCTGGGGACAGGGGGCGAACACTGAAGCTTTCTTT
-	15	TRBV6-6	-	TRBJ1-5	CASRAYRDINQPQHF	TGTGCCAGCAGAGCTTACCGGGACATCAATCAGCCCCAGCATTTT
TRBD1	15	TRBV3-1/TRBV3-2	-	TRBJ2-7	CASSQDPGTDYEQYF	TGTGCCAGCAGCCAAGACCCTGGGACAGATTACGAGCAGTACTTC
-	14	TRBV6-5	-	TRBJ1-2	CASKKTASNYGYTF	TGTGCCAGCAAAAAGACAGCCTCTAACTATGGCTACACCTTC
TRBD1	14	TRBV25-1	-	TRBJ1-5	CASQGQGRNQPQHF	TGTGCCAGCCAAGGACAGGGACGCAATCAGCCCCAGCATTTT
-	16	TRBV5-1	-	TRBJ1-2	CASSPRADFGNYGYTF	TGCGCCAGCAGCCCGCGTGCGGACTTTGGGAACTATGGCTACACCTTC
TRBD1	13	TRBV3-1/TRBV3-2	-	TRBJ1-2	CASSGTGDYGYTF	TGTGCCAGCAGCGGGACAGGGGACTATGGCTACACCTTC
TRBD2	15	TRBV7-9	-	TRBJ2-1	CASSLLETSGNEQFF	TGTGCCAGCAGCTTACTCGAGACTAGCGGCAATGAGCAGTTCTTC
-	15	TRBV21-1	-	TRBJ2-7	CASSNNQGPSYEQYF	TGTGCCAGCAGCAATAACCAGGGGCCGTCCTACGAGCAGTACTTC
TRBD2	14	TRBV30	-	TRBJ2-7	CVTRGASGSNEQYF	TGTGTCACGAGAGGGGCTAGCGGGAGTAACGAGCAGTACTTC
-	14	TRBV14	once	TRBJ1-1	CASSHFTTGSEAFF	TGTGCCAGCAGCCACTTTACTACAGGGTCCGAAGCTTTCTTT
-	15	TRBV4-1	-	TRBJ1-3	CASSPQGNSGNTIYF	TGCGCCAGCAGCCCCCAGGGAAACTCTGGAAACACCATATATTTT
-	16	TRBV7-8	-	TRBJ2-7	CASSAFGPGSSYEQYF	TGTGCCAGCAGCGCCTTTGGTCCGGGGAGCTCCTACGAGCAGTACTTC
TRBD2	16	TRBV7-6	-	TRBJ2-3	CASSLGTSGGTDTQYF	TGTGCCAGCAGCCTTGGGACTAGCGGGGGCACAGATACGCAGTATTTT
TRBD2	18	TRBV19	-	TRBJ2-7	CASSHGWASGKPTYEQYF	TGTGCCAGTAGCCATGGATGGGCTAGCGGGAAACCTACCTACGAGCAGTACTTC
-	14	TRBV5-1	-	TRBJ2-1	CASSLNAANNEQFF	TGCGCCAGCAGCTTAAATGCAGCGAACAATGAGCAGTTCTTC
-	15	TRBV6-1	-	TRBJ1-5	CASSEEYRVPQPQHF	TGTGCCAGCAGCGAAGAGTACAGGGTCCCCCAGCCCCAGCATTTT
-	16	TRBV18	-	TRBJ1-3	CASSASEQGSGNTIYF	TGTGCCAGCTCAGCCTCAGAACAGGGCTCTGGAAACACCATATATTTT
TRBD2	18	TRBV5-1	-	TRBJ2-2	CASSLRIAGGSGTGELFF	TGCGCCAGCAGCCTCCGAATAGCGGGGGGCTCGGGCACCGGGGAGCTGTTTTTT
-	13	TRBV6-5	-	TRBJ2-5	CASRTTDKETQYF	TGTGCCAGCCGCACAACAGACAAAGAGACCCAGTACTTC
-	16	TRBV7-9	once	TRBJ1-1	CASSLVWTGMNTEAFF	TGTGCCAGCAGCTTAGTCTGGACGGGAATGAACACTGAAGCTTTCTTT
-	17	TRBV18	-	TRBJ2-4	CASSLIPAEVAKNIQYF	TGTGCCAGCTCCCTCATCCCAGCGGAAGTAGCCAAAAACATTCAGTACTTC